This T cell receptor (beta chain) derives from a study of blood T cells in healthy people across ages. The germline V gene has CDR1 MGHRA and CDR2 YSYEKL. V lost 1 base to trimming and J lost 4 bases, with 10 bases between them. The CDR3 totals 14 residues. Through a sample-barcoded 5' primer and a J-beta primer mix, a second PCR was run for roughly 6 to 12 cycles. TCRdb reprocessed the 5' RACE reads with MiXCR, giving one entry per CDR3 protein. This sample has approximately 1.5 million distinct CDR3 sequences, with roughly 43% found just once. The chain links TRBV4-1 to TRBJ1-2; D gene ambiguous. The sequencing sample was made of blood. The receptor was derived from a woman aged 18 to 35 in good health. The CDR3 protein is CASSQARHSYGYTF. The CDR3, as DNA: TGCGCCAGCAGCCAAGCCCGGCATTCCTATGGCTACACCTTC.